The sequence of this TCR beta chain was determined in a study of post-analysis software for immune sequencing data. On the study more broadly: Relapsing-remitting, secondary progressive and progressive-relapsing courses of multiple sclerosis were included.

Presence of unique molecular identifiers characterized the TCR beta cDNA libraries. The source material, about 0.85 to 11 million T cells, gave rise to 500,000 or so cDNA molecules. MiXCR was run by TCRdb on the PCR reads, yielding one entry per CDR3 protein. Among hundreds of thousands of distinct CDR3 sequences listed, about 40% were seen once. The V gene lost 7 bases and the J gene lost 2 bases, with 9 bases spanning the gap. This CDR3 is built from 12 residues. Study findings and constraints: Multiple sclerosis patients showed significantly lower normalized Chao1 diversity than controls did. Higher frequency in patients than in controls was seen for roughly five TRBV segments, with TRBV5-6, TRBV5-1 and TRBV20-1 among them. Samples from one preparation batch, clustered by F measure, grouped strongly together.

Turning to this clonotype: What it binds is not known.

The V call is TRBV12-3 or TRBV12-4, the J call TRBJ2-7; D is unresolved. The source material was blood. This clonotype originated in a girl under 10 years old with multiple sclerosis. The CDR3 loop reads CASKSKPYEQYF. CDR3 nucleotides: TGTGCCAGCAAGTCGAAACCCTACGAGCAGTACTTC.